A selection of T cell receptor beta chains follows, all from one sample in a study of cytomegalovirus exposure and HLA in healthy donors. Repertoires were generated with immunoSEQ multiplex PCR, while TCRdb's copy carries only in-frame clones and drops some. This repertoire shows 100,000 to 150,000 clones, over 65% found once; its top ten account for more than 1.5%. The sequencing sample was made of PBMCs. The receptors were gathered from a man in his forties in good health and CMV-seronegative. CDR3s include the opening cysteine and the closing phenylalanine or tryptophan. Fields, in order: clone size, J gene, D gene, V gene, CDR3 protein, CDR3 DNA. D genes are given only for firm matches. Only part of the rows carry a size: once, few, many, or a class if the clone is expanded.

clone size: -; J gene: TRBJ2-7; D gene: -; V gene: TRBV7-2; CDR3 protein: CASSLVGLTYEQYF; CDR3 DNA: TGTGCCAGCAGCTTAGTAGGACTTACCTACGAGCAGTACTTC
clone size: once; J gene: TRBJ1-1; D gene: -; V gene: TRBV28; CDR3 protein: CASSFSGSRTWATEAFF; CDR3 DNA: TGTGCCAGCAGTTTCTCGGGATCCCGTACCTGGGCCACTGAAGCTTTCTTT
clone size: -; J gene: TRBJ2-2; D gene: TRBD1; V gene: TRBV5-1; CDR3 protein: CASSSDRDGTGELFF; CDR3 DNA: TGCGCCAGCAGCTCTGACAGGGATGGCACCGGGGAGCTGTTTTTT
clone size: few; J gene: TRBJ1-1; D gene: -; V gene: TRBV5-6; CDR3 protein: CASSLAQANTEAFF; CDR3 DNA: TGTGCCAGCAGCTTGGCACAGGCGAACACTGAAGCTTTCTTT
clone size: -; J gene: TRBJ1-6; D gene: -; V gene: TRBV6-1; CDR3 protein: CASSLTVSAKSPLHF; CDR3 DNA: TGTGCCAGCAGTCTGACCGTCAGCGCGAAGTCACCCCTCCACTTT
clone size: -; J gene: TRBJ1-2; D gene: -; V gene: TRBV7-9; CDR3 protein: CASSRETDGYTF; CDR3 DNA: TGTGCCAGCAGTAGGGAGACGGATGGCTACACCTTC
clone size: -; J gene: TRBJ1-1; D gene: -; V gene: TRBV15; CDR3 protein: CATSRQGNTEAFF; CDR3 DNA: TGTGCCACCAGCAGACAGGGTAACACTGAAGCTTTCTTT
clone size: -; J gene: TRBJ2-5; D gene: TRBD2; V gene: TRBV19; CDR3 protein: CASSMGSGAQETQYF; CDR3 DNA: TGTGCCAGTAGTATGGGTAGCGGGGCCCAAGAGACCCAGTACTTC
clone size: -; J gene: TRBJ2-5; D gene: -; V gene: TRBV7-2; CDR3 protein: CAINLENQETQYF; CDR3 DNA: TGTGCCATCAATTTGGAGAACCAAGAGACCCAGTACTTC
clone size: -; J gene: TRBJ2-5; D gene: TRBD1; V gene: TRBV7-3; CDR3 protein: CASSRTGETQYF; CDR3 DNA: TGTGCCAGCAGCCGGACAGGAGAGACCCAGTACTTC